The 17 T cell receptor beta chains in this list originate from one sample, sequenced in a study of neurological immune-mediated disorders. TCRdb recomputed calls from the 5' RACE reads with MiXCR, one row per CDR3 protein. The table has tens of thousands of distinct CDR3 sequences, roughly 24% seen once. The sample was PBMCs. The source of these receptors is an older woman in good health.

This clonotype came up many times. The chain couples TRBV5-5 to TRBJ2-5; 14 bases match TRBD2. The trim removed 3 bases at V and 3 bases at J, leaving 10 bases unmatched. Germline CDR1 SGHKS, CDR2 YYEKEE (reference sequence). The CDR3 spans 18 residues. As DNA, the CDR3 is TGTGCCAGCAGCTCAGGGACTAGCGGGAGCCCGGGTGAAGAGACCCAGTACTTC. It encodes CASSSGTSGSPGEETQYF.

This clonotype was counted between two and nine times. The chain is built from TRBV15 and TRBJ1-2, with D unclear. V was clipped by 0 bases and J by 13 bases, with 9 bases between them. The germline V gene has CDR1 LNHNV and CDR2 YYDKDF (reference sequence). The CDR3 runs to 11 residues. Here the CDR3 DNA reads TGTGCCACCAGCAGAGATGGGCCGTGCACCTTC. This encodes CATSRDGPCTF. Using reference TRBV15 and TRBJ1-2 for the parts outside the CDR3, the full variable domain is DAMVIQNPRYQVTQFGKPVTLSCSQTLNHNVMYWYQQKSSQAPKLLFHYYDKDFNNEADTPDNFQSRRPNTSFCFLDIRSPGLGDTAMYLCATSRDGPCTFGSGTRLTVV.

This clonotype was recorded at least ten times. The chain employs TRBV4-3 and TRBJ1-3; tentative D call: TRBD1 (6 bases). This CDR3 has 14 residues. The germline V and J ends were trimmed by 0 bases and 7 bases, with 10 bases remaining between them. Germline values: CDR1 LGHNA, CDR2 YSLEER. In DNA, the CDR3 is TGCGCCAGCAGCCAAGAAGGGGGGGCGAACACCATATATTTT. Residues: CASSQEGGANTIYF.

This chain uses TRBV20-1 with TRBJ1-1, with a weak D call TRBD1 (6 bases). V lost 5 bases and J lost 6, with 19 bases in between. Looked up from germline, CDR1 is DFQATT and CDR2 is SNEGSKA (reference sequence). This CDR3 has 14 residues. The CDR3: CSALHFGGRAEAFF. DNA of the CDR3: TGCAGTGCTCTCCACTTCGGGGGGCGGGCTGAAGCTTTCTTT.

This chain uses TRBV7-2 with TRBJ2-7, with 7 bases aligning to TRBD2. The CDR3 extends over 14 amino acids. The germline V gene encodes CDR1 SGHTA and CDR2 FQGNSA. Trimming removed 5 bases from V and 7 bases from J; junction bases left unmatched: 11. Here the CDR3 reads CASSGGTTVWEQYF. CDR3 nucleotides: TGTGCCAGCAGCGGGGGGACTACGGTATGGGAGCAGTACTTC.

V and J are TRBV5-4 and TRBJ2-7; the match to TRBD1 covers 10 bases. Germline loops: CDR1 SGHNT, CDR2 YYREEE (reference sequence). This CDR3 has 15 residues. J lost 5 bases, V lost 4 bases, and 9 bases had no gene match. CDR3 residues: CASSPPGDRGHEQYF. In nucleotides, the CDR3 is TGTGCCAGCAGCCCCCCAGGGGACAGGGGCCACGAGCAGTACTTC.

This clonotype occurred many times. The genes are TRBV7-9 and TRBJ2-1, with 7 positions matching TRBD2. CDR3 length: 15 residues. The germline gives CDR1 SEHNR, CDR2 FQNEAQ (reference sequence). The J segment lost 1 base and the V segment lost 5 bases, leaving 5 bases of the junction unmatched. The CDR3 protein is CASSPTSLSYNEQFF. The CDR3 DNA is TGTGCCAGCAGCCCGACTAGCTTATCCTACAATGAGCAGTTCTTC.

This clonotype was seen a single time. The rearrangement uses TRBV4-1 and TRBJ2-1; TRBD2 matches 11 bases. The germline gives CDR1 MGHRA, CDR2 YSYEKL. Trimming cost V 4 bases and J 2 bases; bases outside gene matches: 7. This CDR3 contains 17 residues. The CDR3 spells CASSPSTSGGTYNEQFF. As DNA, the CDR3 is TGCGCCAGCAGCCCATCCACTAGCGGGGGAACCTACAATGAGCAGTTCTTC.

This clonotype was seen ten or more times. The rearrangement uses TRBV5-1 and TRBJ2-1; 7 bases fit TRBD2. Germline-derived CDR1 and CDR2 are SGHRS and YFSETQ. CDR3 length: 15 residues. The ends lost 0 bases at V and 5 bases at J; junction bases unmatched: 5. The CDR3 loop reads CASSLVIAGNNEQFF. CDR3 DNA: TGCGCCAGCAGCTTGGTAATAGCGGGTAACAATGAGCAGTTCTTC. Full variable domain (outside the CDR3, taken from reference TRBV5-1 and TRBJ2-1): KAGVTQTPRYLIKTRGQQVTLSCSPISGHRSVSWYQQTPGQGLQFLFEYFSETQRNKGNFPGRFSGRQFSNSRSEMNVSTLELGDSALYLCASSLVIAGNNEQFFGPGTRLTVL.

This clonotype was seen repeatedly, ten times or more. The V and J genes are TRBV29-1 and TRBJ2-7, with a tentative D call TRBD1 (5 bases). Between the trimmed V and J ends, which lost 0 bases and 4 bases, there was a span of 16 bases. The CDR3 covers 15 residues. Germline CDR1 SQVTM, CDR2 ANQGSEA. The CDR3 DNA is TGCAGCGTTGAAGATCTAGTGGGGCCGCGATACGAGCAGTACTTC. It translates to CSVEDLVGPRYEQYF.

This sequence joins TRBV5-1 and TRBJ1-1, with a weak D call TRBD1 (5 bases). Germline V CDR1 and CDR2: SGHRS, YFSETQ. This CDR3 has 15 residues. V dropped 2 bases and J dropped 1 base, with 12 bases sitting between them. CDR3 sequence (DNA): TGCGCCAGCAGCTTAACTGGGACGGCGAACACTGAAGCTTTCTTT. Protein sequence: CASSLTGTANTEAFF. Filled out from reference TRBV5-1 and TRBJ1-1, the complete variable domain reads KAGVTQTPRYLIKTRGQQVTLSCSPISGHRSVSWYQQTPGQGLQFLFEYFSETQRNKGNFPGRFSGRQFSNSRSEMNVSTLELGDSALYLCASSLTGTANTEAFFGQGTRLTVV.

This chain uses TRBV6-1 with TRBJ2-1; weak D call: TRBD2 (5 bases). Germline CDR1 and CDR2: MNHNS and SASEGT. This CDR3 has 13 residues. Between the trimmed V and J ends, which lost 8 bases and 1 base, there was a span of 9 bases. The chain's CDR3 is CASLRTSYNEQFF. The CDR3 DNA is TGTGCCAGCTTGCGGACTTCCTACAATGAGCAGTTCTTC.

This clonotype was counted ten times or more. The rearrangement links TRBV10-3 to TRBJ2-4; TRBD1 is a possible D gene (5 bases). CDR1 is ENHRY, CDR2 SYGVKD, per germline. V dropped 1 base and J dropped 0 bases, with 10 bases sitting between them. The CDR3 has 16 amino acids. The CDR3 reads CAISELQASAKNIQYF. The DNA of the CDR3 is TGTGCCATCAGTGAGTTACAGGCATCAGCCAAAAACATTCAGTACTTC.

The rearrangement links TRBV7-2 to TRBJ1-3; D remains ambiguous. The V gene's germline CDR1 is SGHTA and CDR2 FQGNSA. Trimming cost V 4 bases and J 9 bases, with 10 bases left between them. The CDR3 extends over 12 amino acids. The CDR3 DNA reads as TGTGCCAGCAGCTCCCAGTTGGGCACCATATATTTT. Protein sequence: CASSSQLGTIYF.

This clonotype was observed at least ten times. This sequence joins TRBV5-1 and TRBJ2-3; TRBD2 matches at 13 bases. Unmatched junction bases numbered 9, after V lost 4 bases and J lost 4 bases. Germline CDR1 SGHRS, CDR2 YFSETQ. CDR3 length: 17 residues. This CDR3 is CASSAPGLAGFADTQYF. CDR3 in DNA: TGCGCCAGCAGCGCCCCGGGACTAGCGGGATTCGCAGATACGCAGTATTTT.

This clonotype was found many times. The chain joins TRBV12-3 or TRBV12-4 to TRBJ1-2, with D perhaps matching TRBD1 (6 bases). V was cut by 6 bases and J by 8 bases, with 16 bases left in between. CDR3 length equals 13 residues. The CDR3 nucleotides are TGTGCCAGCAGGACCGAACAGGGAGCCGGCTACACCTTC. It translates to CASRTEQGAGYTF.

Ten or more counts support this clonotype. J is TRBJ2-4 and V is TRBV29-1; TRBD1 agrees at 11 bases. This CDR3 contains 18 residues. Unmatched junction bases numbered 7, after V lost 0 bases and J lost 0 bases. Germline CDR1 and CDR2: SQVTM and ANQGSEA. CDR3 sequence reads: CSVEDLGQGALAKNIQYF. The CDR3 DNA reads as TGCAGCGTTGAAGATCTTGGACAGGGGGCCCTAGCCAAAAACATTCAGTACTTC.